The 4 T cell receptor beta chains below come from one sample, sequenced in a study of T cell changes during pregnancy in multiple sclerosis (dated by TCRdb to about 2019). Libraries were made using the immunoSEQ multiplex PCR assay. This immuneACCESS table, as held by TCRdb, lists in-frame sequences with V and J called but not all clones. Of the missing ones, under half trace to an unresolved V gene in checked studies; the others have no known cause. Present in this sample are approximately 92,000 clones, approximately 93% of which were seen just once. Around 0.99% of the sample rests with the top ten. Sequencing was performed on peripheral blood, taken after pregnancy. The receptors were sampled from a female donor with multiple sclerosis, enrolled in a pregnancy study.

This chain uses TRBV21-1 with TRBJ2-1; TRBD1, the D gene given by the table, was not confirmed from the DNA. TRBV21-1 represents a pseudogene. The CDR3 has 20 residues. The CDR3 is CASSLYPGQGFSGDYNEQFF. CDR3 nucleotides: TGTGCCAGCAGCCTGTACCCGGGACAGGGGTTTAGCGGGGACTACAATGAGCAGTTCTTC.

The chain recombines TRBV5-4 with TRBJ2-3; TRBD2 aligns across 8 bases. The length of the CDR3 is 16 residues. CDR1 is SGHNT, CDR2 YYREEE, per germline (reference sequence). The trim removed 4 bases at V and 1 base at J, leaving 8 bases unmatched. In nucleotides, the CDR3 is TGTGCCAGCAGCCTAAAGCGGGAGAAAGGCACAGATACGCAGTATTTT. Amino acids: CASSLKREKGTDTQYF.

The V call is TRBV27, the J call TRBJ1-5; 7 positions match TRBD1. This CDR3 comprises 16 residues. CDR1 and CDR2 (germline): MNHEY, SMNVEV (reference sequence). Losses at the gene ends were 5 bases for V and 3 bases for J; bases not matched to a gene: 10. CDR3 region: CASSERTGRLNQPQHF. The CDR3, as DNA: TGTGCCAGCAGTGAACGGACAGGCCGCCTCAATCAGCCCCAGCATTTT.

The V gene is TRBV5-4, the J gene TRBJ2-5, with D perhaps TRBD2 (6 bases). V was trimmed by 2 bases and J by 5 bases, leaving 22 bases between them. Germline assignment: CDR1 SGHNT and CDR2 YYREEE (reference sequence). CDR3 length: 17 amino acids. This CDR3 is CASSFLPAQRGSETQYF. The CDR3 bases are TGTGCCAGCAGCTTTCTTCCAGCGCAACGGGGGTCGGAGACCCAGTACTTC.